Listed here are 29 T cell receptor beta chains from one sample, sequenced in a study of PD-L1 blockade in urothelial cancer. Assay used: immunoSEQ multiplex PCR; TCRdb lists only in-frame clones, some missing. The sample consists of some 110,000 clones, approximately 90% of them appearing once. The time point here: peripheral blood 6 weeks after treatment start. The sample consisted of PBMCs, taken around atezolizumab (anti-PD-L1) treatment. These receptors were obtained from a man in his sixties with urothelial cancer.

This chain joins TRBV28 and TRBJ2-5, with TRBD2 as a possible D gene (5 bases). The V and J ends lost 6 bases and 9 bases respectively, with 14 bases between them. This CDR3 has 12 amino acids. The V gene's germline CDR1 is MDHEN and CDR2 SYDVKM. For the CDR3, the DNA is TGTGCCAGCAGAAGTCCCCCGAGGGCCCAGTACTTC. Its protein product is CASRSPPRAQYF.

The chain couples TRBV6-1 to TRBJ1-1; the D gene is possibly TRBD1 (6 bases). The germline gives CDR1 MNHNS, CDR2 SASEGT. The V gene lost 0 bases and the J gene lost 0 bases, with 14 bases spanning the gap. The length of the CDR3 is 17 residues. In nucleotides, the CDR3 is TGTGCCAGCAGTGAAGCTACTATTAACAGGGTGAACACTGAAGCTTTCTTT. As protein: CASSEATINRVNTEAFF.

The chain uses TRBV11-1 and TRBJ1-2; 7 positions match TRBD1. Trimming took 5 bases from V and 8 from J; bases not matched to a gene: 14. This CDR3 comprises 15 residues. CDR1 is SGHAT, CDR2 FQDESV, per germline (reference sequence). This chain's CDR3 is CASSEIRDRVRGYTF. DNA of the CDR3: TGTGCCAGCAGCGAGATAAGAGACAGGGTTCGCGGCTACACCTTC. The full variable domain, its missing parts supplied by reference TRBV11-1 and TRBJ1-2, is EAEVAQSPRYKITEKSQAVAFWCDPISGHATLYWYRQILGQGPELLVQFQDESVVDDSQLPKDRFSAERLKGVDSTLKIQPAELGDSAMYLCASSEIRDRVRGYTFGSGTRLTVV.

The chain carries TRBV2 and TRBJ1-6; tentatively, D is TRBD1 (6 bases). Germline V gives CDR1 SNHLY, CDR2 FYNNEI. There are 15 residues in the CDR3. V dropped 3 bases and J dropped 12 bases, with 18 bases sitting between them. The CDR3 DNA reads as TGTGCCAGCAGTGAGAGTGGACGTCAGGGGCAACCCCTCCACTTT. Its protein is CASSESGRQGQPLHF.

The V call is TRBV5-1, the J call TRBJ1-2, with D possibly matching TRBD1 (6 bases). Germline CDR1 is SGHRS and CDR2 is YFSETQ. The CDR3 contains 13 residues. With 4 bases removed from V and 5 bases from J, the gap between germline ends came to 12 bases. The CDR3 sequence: CASSTGQTYGYTF. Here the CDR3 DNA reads TGCGCCAGCAGCACCGGACAGACATATGGCTACACCTTC.

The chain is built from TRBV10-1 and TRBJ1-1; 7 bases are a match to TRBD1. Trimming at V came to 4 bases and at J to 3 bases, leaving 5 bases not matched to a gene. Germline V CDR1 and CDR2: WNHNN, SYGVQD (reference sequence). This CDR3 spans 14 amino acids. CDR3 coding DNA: TGCGCCAGCAGTGGATCAGGGGGTGACACTGAAGCTTTCTTT. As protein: CASSGSGGDTEAFF.

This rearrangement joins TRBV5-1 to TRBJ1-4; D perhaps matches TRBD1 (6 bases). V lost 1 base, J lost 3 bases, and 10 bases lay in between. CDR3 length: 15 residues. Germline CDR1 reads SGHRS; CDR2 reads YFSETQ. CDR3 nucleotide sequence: TGCGCCAGCAGCTTGTTCAGGGGCCCTAATGAAAAACTGTTTTTT. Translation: CASSLFRGPNEKLFF.

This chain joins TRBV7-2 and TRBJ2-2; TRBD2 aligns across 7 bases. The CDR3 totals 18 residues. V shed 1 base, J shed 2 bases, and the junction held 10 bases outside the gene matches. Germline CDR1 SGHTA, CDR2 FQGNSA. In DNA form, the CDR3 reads TGTGCCAGCAGCTTAGGTCTTCGGGGGAGGGCAAACACCGGGGAGCTGTTTTTT. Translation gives CASSLGLRGRANTGELFF. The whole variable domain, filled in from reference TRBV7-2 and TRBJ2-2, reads GAGVSQSPSNKVTEKGKDVELRCDPISGHTALYWYRQSLGQGLEFLIYFQGNSAPDKSGLPSDRFSAERTGGSVSTLTIQRTQQEDSAVYLCASSLGLRGRANTGELFFGEGSRLTVL.

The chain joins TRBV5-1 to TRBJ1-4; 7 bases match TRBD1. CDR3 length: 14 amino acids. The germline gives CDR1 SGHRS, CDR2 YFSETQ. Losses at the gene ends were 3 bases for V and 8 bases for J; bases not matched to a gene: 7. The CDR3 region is CASSSGQGGEKLFF. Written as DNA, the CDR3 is TGCGCCAGCAGCTCGGGACAAGGGGGCGAAAAACTGTTTTTT.

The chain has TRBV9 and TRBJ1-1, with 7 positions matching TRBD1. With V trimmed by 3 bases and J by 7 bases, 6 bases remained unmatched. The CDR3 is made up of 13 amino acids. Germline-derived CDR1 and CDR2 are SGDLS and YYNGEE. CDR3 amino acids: CASSGSHRGEAFF. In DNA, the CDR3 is TGTGCCAGCAGCGGATCTCACAGGGGTGAAGCTTTCTTT. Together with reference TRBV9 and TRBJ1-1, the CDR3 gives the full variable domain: DSGVTQTPKHLITATGQRVTLRCSPRSGDLSVYWYQQSLDQGLQFLIQYYNGEERAKGNILERFSAQQFPDLHSELNLSSLELGDSALYFCASSGSHRGEAFFGQGTRLTVV.

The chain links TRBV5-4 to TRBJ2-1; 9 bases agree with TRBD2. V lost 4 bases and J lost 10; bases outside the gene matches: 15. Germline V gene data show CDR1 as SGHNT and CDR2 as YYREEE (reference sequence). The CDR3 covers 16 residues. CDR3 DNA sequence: TGTGCCAGCAGCCCCGCGACTAGCGGAGATCCGGACGAGCAGTTCTTC. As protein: CASSPATSGDPDEQFF.

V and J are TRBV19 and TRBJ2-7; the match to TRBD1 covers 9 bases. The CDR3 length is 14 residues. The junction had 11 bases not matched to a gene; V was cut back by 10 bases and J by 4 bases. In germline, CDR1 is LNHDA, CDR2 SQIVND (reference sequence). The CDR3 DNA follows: TGTGCCACCGAGAAGGACAGGGGTATATACGAGCAGTACTTC. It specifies CATEKDRGIYEQYF.

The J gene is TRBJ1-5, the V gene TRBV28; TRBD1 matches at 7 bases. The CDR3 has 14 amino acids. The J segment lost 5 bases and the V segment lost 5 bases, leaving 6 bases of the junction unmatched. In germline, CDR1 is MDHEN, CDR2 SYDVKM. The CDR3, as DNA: TGTGCCAGCAGTATAGGGACAGCCTATCAGCCCCAGCATTTT. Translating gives CASSIGTAYQPQHF.

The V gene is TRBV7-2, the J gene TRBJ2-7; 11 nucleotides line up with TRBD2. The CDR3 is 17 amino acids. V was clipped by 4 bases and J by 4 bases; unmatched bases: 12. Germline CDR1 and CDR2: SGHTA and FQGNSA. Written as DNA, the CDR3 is TGTGCCAGCAGCTCTGAACTAGCGGGGGCCCAAACGTACGAGCAGTACTTC. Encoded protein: CASSSELAGAQTYEQYF.

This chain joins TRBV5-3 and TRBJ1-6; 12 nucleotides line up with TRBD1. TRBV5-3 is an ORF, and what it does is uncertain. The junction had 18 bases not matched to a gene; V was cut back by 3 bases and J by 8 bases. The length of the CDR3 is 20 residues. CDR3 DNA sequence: TGTGCCAGAAGCTCCCCCAATGGTTCGGGACAGGGGGCTTTTGATTCACCCCTCCACTTT. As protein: CARSSPNGSGQGAFDSPLHF.

The CDR3 spells CATSRDVQSYEQYF. The CDR3 region has the DNA TGTGCCACCAGCAGAGATGTACAGTCTTACGAGCAGTACTTC. The chain carries TRBV15 and TRBJ2-7; D is ambiguous. Trimming removed 0 bases at V and 4 bases at J, with 10 bases between. Germline CDR1 reads LNHNV; CDR2 reads YYDKDF (reference sequence). The CDR3 length is 14 residues.

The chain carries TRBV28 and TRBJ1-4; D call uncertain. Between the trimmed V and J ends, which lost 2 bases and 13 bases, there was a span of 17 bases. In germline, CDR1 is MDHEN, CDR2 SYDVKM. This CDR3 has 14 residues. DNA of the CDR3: TGTGCCAGCAGTTTACTTTCTTGGTCTCGCGGACTGTTTTTT. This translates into CASSLLSWSRGLFF. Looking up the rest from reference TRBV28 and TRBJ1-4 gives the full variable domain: DVKVTQSSRYLVKRTGEKVFLECVQDMDHENMFWYRQDPGLGLRLIYFSYDVKMKEKGDIPEGYSVSREKKERFSLILESASTNQTSMYLCASSLLSWSRGLFFGSGTQLSVL.

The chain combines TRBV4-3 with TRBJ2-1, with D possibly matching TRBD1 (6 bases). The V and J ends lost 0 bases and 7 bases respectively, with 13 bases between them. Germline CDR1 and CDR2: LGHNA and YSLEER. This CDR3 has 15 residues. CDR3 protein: CASSQDDWGRNEQFF. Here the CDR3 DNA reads TGCGCCAGCAGCCAAGACGATTGGGGGCGGAATGAGCAGTTCTTC.

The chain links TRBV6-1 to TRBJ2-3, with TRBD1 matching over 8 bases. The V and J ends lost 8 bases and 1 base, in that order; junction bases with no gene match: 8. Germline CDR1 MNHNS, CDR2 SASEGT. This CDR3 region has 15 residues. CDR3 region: CASVITGGRTDTQYF. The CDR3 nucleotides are TGTGCCAGCGTGATTACAGGGGGTCGCACAGATACGCAGTATTTT.

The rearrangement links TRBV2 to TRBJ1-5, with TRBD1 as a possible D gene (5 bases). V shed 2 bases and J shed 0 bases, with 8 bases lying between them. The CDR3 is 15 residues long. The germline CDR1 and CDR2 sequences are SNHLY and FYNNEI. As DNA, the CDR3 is TGTGCCAGCAGTGAACAGGGTATTAGCAATCAGCCCCAGCATTTT. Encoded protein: CASSEQGISNQPQHF. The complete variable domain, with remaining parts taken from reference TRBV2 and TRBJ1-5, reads EPEVTQTPSHQVTQMGQEVILRCVPISNHLYFYWYRQILGQKVEFLVSFYNNEISEKSEIFDDQFSVERPDGSNFTLKIRSTKLEDSAMYFCASSEQGISNQPQHFGDGTRLSIL.

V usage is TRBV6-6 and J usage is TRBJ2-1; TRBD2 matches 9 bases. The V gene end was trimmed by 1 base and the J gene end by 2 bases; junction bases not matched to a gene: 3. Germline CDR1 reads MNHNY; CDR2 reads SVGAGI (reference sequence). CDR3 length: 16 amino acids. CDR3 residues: CASSYWASGTYNEQFF. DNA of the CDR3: TGTGCCAGCAGTTACTGGGCTAGCGGGACCTACAATGAGCAGTTCTTC.

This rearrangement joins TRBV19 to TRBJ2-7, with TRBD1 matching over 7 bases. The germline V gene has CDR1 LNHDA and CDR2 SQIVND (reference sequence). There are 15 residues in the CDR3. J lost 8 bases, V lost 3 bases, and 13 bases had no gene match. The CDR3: CASSMTGTDYTKQYF. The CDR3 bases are TGTGCCAGTAGTATGACCGGGACAGACTATACGAAGCAGTACTTC.

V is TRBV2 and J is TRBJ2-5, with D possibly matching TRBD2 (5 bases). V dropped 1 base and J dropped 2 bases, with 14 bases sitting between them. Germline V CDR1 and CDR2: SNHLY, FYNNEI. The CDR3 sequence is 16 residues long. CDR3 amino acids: CASSEGGAAGQETQYF. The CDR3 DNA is TGTGCCAGCAGTGAAGGCGGAGCGGCCGGGCAAGAGACCCAGTACTTC.

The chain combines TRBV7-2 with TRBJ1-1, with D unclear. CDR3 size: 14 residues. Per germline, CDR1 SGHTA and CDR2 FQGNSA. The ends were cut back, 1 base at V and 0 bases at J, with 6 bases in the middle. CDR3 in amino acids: CASSLGGLNTEAFF. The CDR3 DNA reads TGTGCCAGCAGCTTAGGAGGGCTGAACACTGAAGCTTTCTTT.

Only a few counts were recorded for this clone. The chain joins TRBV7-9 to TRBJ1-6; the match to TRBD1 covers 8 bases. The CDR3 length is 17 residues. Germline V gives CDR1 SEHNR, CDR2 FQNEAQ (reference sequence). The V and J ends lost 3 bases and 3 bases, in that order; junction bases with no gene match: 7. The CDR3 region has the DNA TGTGCCAGCAGCTTCAGGGGGCTCGCGGACTATAATTCACCCCTCCACTTT. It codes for CASSFRGLADYNSPLHF.

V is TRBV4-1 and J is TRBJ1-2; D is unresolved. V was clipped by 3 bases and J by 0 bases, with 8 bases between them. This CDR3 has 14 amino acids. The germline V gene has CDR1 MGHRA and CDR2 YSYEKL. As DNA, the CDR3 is TGCGCCAGCAGCCAGGAGGGAACTAACTATGGCTACACCTTC. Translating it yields CASSQEGTNYGYTF.

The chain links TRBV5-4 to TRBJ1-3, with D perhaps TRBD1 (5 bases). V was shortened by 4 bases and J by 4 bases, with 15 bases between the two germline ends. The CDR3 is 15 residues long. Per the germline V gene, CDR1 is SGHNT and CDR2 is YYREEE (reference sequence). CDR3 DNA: TGTGCCAGCAGCCTAAGGGGCAACCTAGGAAACACCATATATTTT. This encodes CASSLRGNLGNTIYF.

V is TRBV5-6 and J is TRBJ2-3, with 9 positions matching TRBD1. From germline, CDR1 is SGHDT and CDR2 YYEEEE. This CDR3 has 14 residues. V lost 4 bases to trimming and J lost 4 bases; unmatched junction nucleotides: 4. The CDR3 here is CASSIQGASDTQYF. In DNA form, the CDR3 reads TGTGCCAGCAGCATACAGGGGGCGTCAGATACGCAGTATTTT.

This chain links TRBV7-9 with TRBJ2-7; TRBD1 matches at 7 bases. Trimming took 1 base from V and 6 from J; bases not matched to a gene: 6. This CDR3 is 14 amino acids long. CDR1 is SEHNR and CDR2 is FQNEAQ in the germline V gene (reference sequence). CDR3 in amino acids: CASSLETGLGEQYF. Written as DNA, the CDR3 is TGTGCCAGCAGCTTAGAGACAGGGTTGGGCGAGCAGTACTTC. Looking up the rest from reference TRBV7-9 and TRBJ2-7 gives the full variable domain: DTGVSQNPRHKITKRGQNVTFRCDPISEHNRLYWYRQTLGQGPEFLTYFQNEAQLEKSRLLSDRFSAERPKGSFSTLEIQRTEQGDSAMYLCASSLETGLGEQYFGPGTRLTVT.